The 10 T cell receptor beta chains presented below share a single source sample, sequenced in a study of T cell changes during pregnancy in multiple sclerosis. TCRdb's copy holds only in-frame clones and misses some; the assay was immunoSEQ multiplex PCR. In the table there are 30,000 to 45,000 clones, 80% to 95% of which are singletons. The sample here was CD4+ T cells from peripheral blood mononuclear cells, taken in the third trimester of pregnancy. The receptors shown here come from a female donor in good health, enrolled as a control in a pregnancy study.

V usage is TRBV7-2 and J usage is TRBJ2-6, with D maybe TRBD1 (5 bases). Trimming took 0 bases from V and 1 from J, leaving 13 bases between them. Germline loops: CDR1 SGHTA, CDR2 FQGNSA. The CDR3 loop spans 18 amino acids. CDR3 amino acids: CASSLAIHQGSGANVLTF. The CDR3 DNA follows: TGTGCCAGCAGCTTAGCGATACACCAGGGTTCTGGGGCCAACGTCCTGACTTTC.

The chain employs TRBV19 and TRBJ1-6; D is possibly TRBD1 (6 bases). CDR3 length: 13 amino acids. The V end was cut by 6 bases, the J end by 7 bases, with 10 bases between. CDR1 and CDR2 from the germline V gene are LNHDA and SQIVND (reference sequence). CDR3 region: CASRAQGNSPLHF. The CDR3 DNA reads TGTGCCAGTAGAGCACAGGGAAATTCACCCCTCCACTTT.

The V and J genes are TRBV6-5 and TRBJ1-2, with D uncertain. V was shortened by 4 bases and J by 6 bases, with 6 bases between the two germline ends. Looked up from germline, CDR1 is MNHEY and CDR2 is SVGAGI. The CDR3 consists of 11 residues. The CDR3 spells CASSSIDGYTF. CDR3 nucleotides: TGTGCCAGCAGTTCTATAGATGGCTACACCTTC.

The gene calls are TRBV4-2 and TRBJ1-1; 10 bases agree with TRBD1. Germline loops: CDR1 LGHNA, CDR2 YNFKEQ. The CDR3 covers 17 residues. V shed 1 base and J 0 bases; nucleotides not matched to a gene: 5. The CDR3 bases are TGTGCCAGCAGCCAAGTGGGACAGGGGAACCTGAACACTGAAGCTTTCTTT. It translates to CASSQVGQGNLNTEAFF.

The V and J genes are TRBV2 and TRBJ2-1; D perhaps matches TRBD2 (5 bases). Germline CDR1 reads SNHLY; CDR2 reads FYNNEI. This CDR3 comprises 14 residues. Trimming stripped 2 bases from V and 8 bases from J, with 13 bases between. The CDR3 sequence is CASSENGVRDEQFF. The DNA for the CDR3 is TGTGCCAGCAGTGAAAACGGGGTACGCGATGAGCAGTTCTTC.

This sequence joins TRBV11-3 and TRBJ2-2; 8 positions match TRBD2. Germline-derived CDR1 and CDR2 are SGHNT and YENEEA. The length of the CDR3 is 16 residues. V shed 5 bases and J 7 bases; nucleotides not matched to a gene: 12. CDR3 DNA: TGTGCCAGCAGCCCCCGGGGCGGACTAGCTGGCGGGGAGCTGTTTTTT. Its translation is CASSPRGGLAGGELFF.

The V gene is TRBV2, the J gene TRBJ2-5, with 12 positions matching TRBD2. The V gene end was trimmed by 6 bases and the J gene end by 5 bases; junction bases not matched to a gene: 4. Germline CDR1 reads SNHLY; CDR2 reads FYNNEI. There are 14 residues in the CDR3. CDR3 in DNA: TGTGCCAGCAGCGATCTAGCGGGGGGGGAGACCCAGTACTTC. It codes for CASSDLAGGETQYF.

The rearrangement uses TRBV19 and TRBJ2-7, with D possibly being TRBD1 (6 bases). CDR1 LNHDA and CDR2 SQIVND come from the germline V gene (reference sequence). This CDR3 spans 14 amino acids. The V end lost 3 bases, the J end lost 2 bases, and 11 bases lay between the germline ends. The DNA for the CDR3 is TGTGCCAGTAGTATTAGGGACACAGCCTACGAGCAGTACTTC. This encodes CASSIRDTAYEQYF.

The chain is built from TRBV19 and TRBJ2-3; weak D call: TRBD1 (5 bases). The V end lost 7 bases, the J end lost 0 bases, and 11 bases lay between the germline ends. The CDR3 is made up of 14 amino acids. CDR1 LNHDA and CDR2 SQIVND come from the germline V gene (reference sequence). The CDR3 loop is CASTLTASTDTQYF. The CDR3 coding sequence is TGTGCCAGTACCCTGACAGCTAGCACAGATACGCAGTATTTT.

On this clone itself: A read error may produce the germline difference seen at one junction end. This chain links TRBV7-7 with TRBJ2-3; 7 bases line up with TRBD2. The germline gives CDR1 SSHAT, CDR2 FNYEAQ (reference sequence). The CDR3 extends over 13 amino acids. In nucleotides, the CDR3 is TGTGCTAGCAGCGTTGGGGGGGGAAATACGCAGTATTTT. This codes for CASSVGGGNTQYF.